This TCR beta chain comes out of a study of blood T cells in healthy people across ages. It was with a sample-barcoded 5' primer and a J-beta primer mix that a second PCR of roughly 6 to 11 cycles was run. MiXCR was run by TCRdb on the 5' RACE reads, yielding one entry per CDR3 protein. The table records roughly 1,800,000 distinct CDR3 sequences, around 50% of them present only once. Trimming pared 1 base from V and 2 bases from J, leaving 14 bases between. The CDR3 has 16 residues. From germline, CDR1 is LGHDT and CDR2 YNNKEL (reference sequence). Per sample, no less than 5.5 micrograms of total RNA were extracted.

This chain joins TRBV3-1 and TRBJ2-5; D gene unclear. Material: blood. The source of this sequence is a woman in her thirties or forties in good health. DNA of the CDR3: TGTGCCAGCAGCCAAGTTCAGATGATATGGCAAGAGACCCAGTACTTC. Protein sequence: CASSQVQMIWQETQYF.